Listed below are T cell receptor beta chains from one sample, sequenced in a study of Ad26.COV2.S vaccination and SARS-CoV-2 variants. Assay: immunoSEQ multiplex PCR; the TCRdb copy retains only in-frame clones and omits some. The sample has hundreds of thousands of clones; 89% are singletons. Sequenced material: peripheral blood, taken in a trial of Ad26.COV2.S vaccine versus placebo. The receptors were gathered from a person aged 18 to 65 who received the Ad26.COV2.S COVID-19 vaccine or a placebo. The conserved cysteine and the conserved F or W are not part of the CDR3 here.

v_gene	len	CDR3aa
TRBV19	11	ASSTPMNTEAF
TRBV11-2	11	ASSLDGRNGYT
TRBV9	15	ASSRTGESGGGEKLF
TRBV7-9	13	ASSAPRGYNSPLH
TRBV7-2	13	ASSPFRSTQETQY
TRBV3-1/TRBV3-2	11	ASSSKWNGELF
TRBV10-3	13	AISDVGGERNEQF
TRBV2	12	ASSRVRDRDGYT
TRBV19	13	ASSIASVSYNEQF
TRBV4-3	13	ASSQLLGGNQPQH
TRBV6-6	16	ASSRSRTGPSSGNTIY